The T cell receptor (beta chain) described here comes from a study of blood T cell repertoires in COVID-19. Study information: There were acute and convalescent COVID-19 samples, and they came from the United States, Italy and Spain. In each case, the material was cDNA or gDNA derived from T cells, B-cell-depleted T cells, or PBMCs.

Under the authors' procedure: Reference gene primer amplification yielded estimated nucleated cell counts. Some clones are missing from TCRdb's copy, which holds only in-frame ones; the method was immunoSEQ multiplex PCR. V, J and clone size are taken as reported in that table, and D and trimming were inferred from the DNA itself. The repertoire consists of approximately 100,000 clones, with over 70% occurring once and the leading ten covering about 4%. V was shortened by 4 bases and J by 2 bases, with 21 bases between the two germline ends. Per the germline V gene, CDR1 is LGHNA and CDR2 is YSLEER. The CDR3 runs to 18 residues.

The source is a man between 60 and 75 years old with acute or convalescent COVID-19. The rearrangement uses TRBV4-3 and TRBJ2-1; the D gene is possibly TRBD2 (6 bases). The sequenced sample was peripheral blood. The CDR3 is CASSRRPLSGYTYNEQFF. The CDR3 DNA reads as TGCGCCAGCAGCCGACGTCCTCTTAGCGGATACACCTACAATGAGCAGTTCTTC.